At least ten counts were recorded for the clone carrying this TCR beta chain. The antigen is unknown. The data derive from a study of T cell clonality in common variable immunodeficiency. Overall study results and limits: Reportedly, TCR beta sequences from common variable immunodeficiency showed fewer deletions and N-nucleotide insertions.

CVID subjects were neither ill nor on immunomodulatory or immunosuppressive medication at sampling. Profiling relied on immunoSEQ multiplex PCR, and the TCRdb table lists in-frame clones only, not all of them. Sampling found about 28,000 clones, none seen once. The clonotype comes from a human donor with common variable immunodeficiency. Sequenced sample: peripheral blood mononuclear cells.

CDR3 residues: CAAYHPLRGYTF. The covered CDR3 bases are TGCGCCGCCTACCATCCCCTCCGGGGC. This rearrangement joins TRBV5-1 to TRBJ1-2, with unresolved D. The read terminates 3 residues before the CDR3 end, so the remaining end is supplied by the germline J gene. CDR3 size: 12 residues. Germline CDR1 and CDR2: SGHRS and YFSETQ. The entire variable domain, with the rest obtained from reference TRBV5-1 and TRBJ1-2, is as follows: KAGVTQTPRYLIKTRGQQVTLSCSPISGHRSVSWYQQTPGQGLQFLFEYFSETQRNKGNFPGRFSGRQFSNSRSEMNVSTLELGDSALYLCAAYHPLRGYTFGSGTRLTVV.